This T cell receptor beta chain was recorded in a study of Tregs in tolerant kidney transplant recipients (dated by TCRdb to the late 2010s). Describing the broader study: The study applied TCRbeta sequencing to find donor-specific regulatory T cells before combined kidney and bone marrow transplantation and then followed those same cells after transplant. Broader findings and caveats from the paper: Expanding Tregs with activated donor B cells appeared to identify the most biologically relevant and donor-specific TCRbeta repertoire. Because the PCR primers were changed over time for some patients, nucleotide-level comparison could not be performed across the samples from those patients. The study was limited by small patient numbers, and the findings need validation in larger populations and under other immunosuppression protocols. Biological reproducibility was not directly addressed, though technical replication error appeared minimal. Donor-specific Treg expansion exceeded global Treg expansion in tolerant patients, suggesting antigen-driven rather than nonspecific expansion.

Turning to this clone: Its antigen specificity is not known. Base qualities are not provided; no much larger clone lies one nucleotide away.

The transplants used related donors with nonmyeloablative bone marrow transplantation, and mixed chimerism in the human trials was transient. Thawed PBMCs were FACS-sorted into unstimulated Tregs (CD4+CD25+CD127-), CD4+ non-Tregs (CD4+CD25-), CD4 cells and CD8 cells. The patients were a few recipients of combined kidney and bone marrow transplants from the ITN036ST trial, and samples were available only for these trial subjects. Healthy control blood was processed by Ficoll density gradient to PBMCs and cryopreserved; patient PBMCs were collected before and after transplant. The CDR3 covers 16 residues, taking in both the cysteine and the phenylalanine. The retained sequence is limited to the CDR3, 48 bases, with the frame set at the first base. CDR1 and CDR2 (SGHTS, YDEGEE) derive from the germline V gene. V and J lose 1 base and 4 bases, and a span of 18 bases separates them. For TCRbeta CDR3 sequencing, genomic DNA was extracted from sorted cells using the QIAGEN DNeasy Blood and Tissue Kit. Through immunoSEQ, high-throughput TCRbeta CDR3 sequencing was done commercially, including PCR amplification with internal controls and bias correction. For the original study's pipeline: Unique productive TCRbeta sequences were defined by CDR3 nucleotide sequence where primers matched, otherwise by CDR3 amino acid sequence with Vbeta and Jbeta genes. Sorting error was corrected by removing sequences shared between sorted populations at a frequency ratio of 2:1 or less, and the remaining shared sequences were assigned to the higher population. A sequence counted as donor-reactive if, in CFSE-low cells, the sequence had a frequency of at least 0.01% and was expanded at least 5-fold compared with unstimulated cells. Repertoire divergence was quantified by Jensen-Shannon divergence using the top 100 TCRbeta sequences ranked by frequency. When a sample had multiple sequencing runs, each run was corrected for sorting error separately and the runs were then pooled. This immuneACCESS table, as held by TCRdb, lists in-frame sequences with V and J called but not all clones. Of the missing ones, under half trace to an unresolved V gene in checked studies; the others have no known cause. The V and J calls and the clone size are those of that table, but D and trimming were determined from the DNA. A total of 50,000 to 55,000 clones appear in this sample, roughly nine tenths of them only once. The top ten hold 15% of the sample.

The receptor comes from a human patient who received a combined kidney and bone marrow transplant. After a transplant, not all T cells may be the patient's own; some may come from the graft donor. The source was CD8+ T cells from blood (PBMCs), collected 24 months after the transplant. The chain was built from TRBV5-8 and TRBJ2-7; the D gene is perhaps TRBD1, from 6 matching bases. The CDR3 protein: CASSLFARGKEYEQYF. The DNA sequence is TGTGCCAGCAGCTTGTTTGCGAGGGGGAAAGAGTACGAGCAGTACTTC.